This T cell receptor (beta chain) was recovered during a study of T cells in Graves' hyperthyroidism and ophthalmopathy. Regions amplified from RNA transcripts were the TCR beta CDR3 regions. An initial round of RT-PCR targeting the TCR CDR3 relied on the HTBI primer set. TCRdb ran MiXCR on the multiplex PCR reads and lists one entry per CDR3 protein. The top ten clones hold about a sixth of a sample with around 520,000 distinct CDR3 sequences, around an eighth of them seen once. Study results and caveats: Expanded thyroid clonotypes (above 0.001) were mostly also found in blood. Model predictions of ophthalmopathy came a median approximately 6.8 months before onset.

The length of the CDR3 is 16 residues. The ends were cut back, 2 bases at V and 3 bases at J, with 16 bases in the middle. Per germline, CDR1 MGHRA and CDR2 YSYEKL. This clonotype has more than one count but fewer than ten. Its target is not known. Orbital computed tomography, thyroid ultrasound, serum thyroxine and TRAb, and clinical symptoms together informed the diagnoses. The rearrangement joins TRBV4-1 to TRBJ1-1; D not certain. This receptor was obtained from a woman aged 18 to 35 with Graves' hyperthyroidism. Sample: blood. The chain's CDR3 is CASSQIFRGVDTEAFF. DNA for the CDR3: TGCGCCAGCAGCCAAATCTTCCGTGGGGTGGACACTGAAGCTTTCTTT.